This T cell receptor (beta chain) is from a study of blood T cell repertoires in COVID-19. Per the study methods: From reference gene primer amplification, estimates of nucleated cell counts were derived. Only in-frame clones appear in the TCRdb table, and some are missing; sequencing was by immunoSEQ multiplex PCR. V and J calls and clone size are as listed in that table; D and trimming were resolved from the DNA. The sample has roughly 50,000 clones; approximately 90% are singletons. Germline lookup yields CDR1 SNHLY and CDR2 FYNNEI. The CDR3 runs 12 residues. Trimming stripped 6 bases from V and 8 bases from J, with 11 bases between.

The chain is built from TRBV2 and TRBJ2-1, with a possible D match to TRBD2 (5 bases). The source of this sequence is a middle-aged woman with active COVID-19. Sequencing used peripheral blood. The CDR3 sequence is CASRASSYEQFF. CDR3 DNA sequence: TGTGCCAGCAGAGCTAGCTCCTATGAGCAGTTCTTC.